This T cell receptor beta chain originates from a study of cytomegalovirus exposure and HLA in healthy donors. Findings of the study overall: In vitro testing confirmed a few CMV-associated chains as specific for CMV antigens. Immune exposure information comprised only CMV serostatus. In an earlier analysis, productive rearrangement rates for most beta V segments clustered near 87% or 30%.

About this clone: Its antigen is as yet unknown.

It was with 60 Vbeta and 13 Jbeta primers that the PCR ran. Sequencing used immunoSEQ multiplex PCR; TCRdb keeps in-frame clones, though not all of them. This table holds around 150,000 clones, 50% to 75% found once. The length of the CDR3 is 14 residues. With 4 bases removed from V and 4 bases from J, the gap between germline ends came to 11 bases. Germline CDR1 reads SGDLS; CDR2 reads YYNGEE. The source material was PBMCs. This receptor was identified in a woman in her fifties or sixties in good health and CMV-seropositive. The rearrangement joins TRBV9 to TRBJ2-2, with D maybe TRBD1 (5 bases). The CDR3 nucleotides are TGTGCCAGCAGCCCCAGGGAAAGCACCGGGGAGCTGTTTTTT. This translates into CASSPRESTGELFF.